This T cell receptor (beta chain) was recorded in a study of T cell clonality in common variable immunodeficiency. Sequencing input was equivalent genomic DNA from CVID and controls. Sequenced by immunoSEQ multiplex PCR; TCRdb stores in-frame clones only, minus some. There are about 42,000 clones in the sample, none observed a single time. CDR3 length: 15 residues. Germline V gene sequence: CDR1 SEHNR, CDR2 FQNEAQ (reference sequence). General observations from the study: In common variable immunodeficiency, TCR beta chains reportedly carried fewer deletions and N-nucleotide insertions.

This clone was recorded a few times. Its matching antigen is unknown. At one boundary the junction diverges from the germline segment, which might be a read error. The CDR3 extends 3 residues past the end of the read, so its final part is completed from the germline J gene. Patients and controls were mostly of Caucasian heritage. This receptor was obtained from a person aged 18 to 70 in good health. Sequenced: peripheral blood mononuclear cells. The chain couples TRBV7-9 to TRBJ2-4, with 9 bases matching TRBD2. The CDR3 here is CASSLAGQKGGGQYF. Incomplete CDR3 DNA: TGTGCCAGCAGCCTAGCGGGACAAAAAGGGGGTGGT.